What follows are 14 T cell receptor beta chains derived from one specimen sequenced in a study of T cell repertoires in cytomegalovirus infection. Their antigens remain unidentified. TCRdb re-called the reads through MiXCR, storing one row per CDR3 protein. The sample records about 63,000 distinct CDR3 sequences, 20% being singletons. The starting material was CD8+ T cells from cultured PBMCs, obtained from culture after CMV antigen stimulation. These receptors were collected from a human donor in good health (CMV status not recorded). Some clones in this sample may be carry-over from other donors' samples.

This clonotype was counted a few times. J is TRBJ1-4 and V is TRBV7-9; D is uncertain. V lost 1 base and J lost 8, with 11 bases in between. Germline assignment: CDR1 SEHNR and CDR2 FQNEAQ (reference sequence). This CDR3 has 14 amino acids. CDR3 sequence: CASSLEREREKLFF. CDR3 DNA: TGTGCCAGCAGCTTAGAACGGGAACGAGAAAAACTGTTTTTT. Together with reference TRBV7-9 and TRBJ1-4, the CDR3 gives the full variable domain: DTGVSQNPRHKITKRGQNVTFRCDPISEHNRLYWYRQTLGQGPEFLTYFQNEAQLEKSRLLSDRFSAERPKGSFSTLEIQRTEQGDSAMYLCASSLEREREKLFFGSGTQLSVL.

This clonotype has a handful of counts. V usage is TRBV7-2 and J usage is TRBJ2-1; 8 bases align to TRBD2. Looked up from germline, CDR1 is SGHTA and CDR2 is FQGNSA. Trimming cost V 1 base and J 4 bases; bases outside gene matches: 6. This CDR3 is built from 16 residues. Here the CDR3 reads CASSLGFQRGYNEQFF. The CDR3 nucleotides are TGTGCCAGCAGCTTAGGCTTCCAGCGGGGGTACAATGAGCAGTTCTTC.

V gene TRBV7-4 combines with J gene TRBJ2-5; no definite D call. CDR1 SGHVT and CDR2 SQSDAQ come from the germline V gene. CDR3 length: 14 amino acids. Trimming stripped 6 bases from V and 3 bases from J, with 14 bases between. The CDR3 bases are TGTGCCAGCAGTCCTCTTTTGCGGAAAGAGACCCAGTACTTC. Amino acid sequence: CASSPLLRKETQYF.

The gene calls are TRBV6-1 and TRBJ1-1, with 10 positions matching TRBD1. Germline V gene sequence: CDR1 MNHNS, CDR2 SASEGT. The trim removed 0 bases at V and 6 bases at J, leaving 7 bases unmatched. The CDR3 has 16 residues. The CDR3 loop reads CASSEAGDRGSAEAFF. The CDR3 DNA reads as TGTGCCAGCAGTGAAGCAGGGGACAGGGGATCCGCTGAAGCTTTCTTT.

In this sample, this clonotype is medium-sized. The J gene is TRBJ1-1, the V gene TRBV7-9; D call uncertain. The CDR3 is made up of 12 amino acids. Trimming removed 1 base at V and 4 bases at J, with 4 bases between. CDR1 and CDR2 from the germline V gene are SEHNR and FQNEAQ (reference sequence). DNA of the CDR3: TGTGCCAGCAGCTTAGGGAGCACTGAAGCTTTCTTT. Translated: CASSLGSTEAFF.

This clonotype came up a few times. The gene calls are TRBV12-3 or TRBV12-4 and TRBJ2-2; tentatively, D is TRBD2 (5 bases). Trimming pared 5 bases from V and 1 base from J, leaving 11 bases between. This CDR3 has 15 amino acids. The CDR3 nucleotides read TGTGCCAGCAGTCCCCCCGGGGTGAACACCGGGGAGCTGTTTTTT. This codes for CASSPPGVNTGELFF.

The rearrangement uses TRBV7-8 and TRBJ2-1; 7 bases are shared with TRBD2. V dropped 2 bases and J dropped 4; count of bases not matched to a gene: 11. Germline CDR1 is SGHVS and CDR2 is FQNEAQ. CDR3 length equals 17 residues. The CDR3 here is CASSLYGMLADYNEQFF. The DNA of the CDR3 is TGTGCCAGCAGCTTATATGGTATGCTAGCGGATTACAATGAGCAGTTCTTC.

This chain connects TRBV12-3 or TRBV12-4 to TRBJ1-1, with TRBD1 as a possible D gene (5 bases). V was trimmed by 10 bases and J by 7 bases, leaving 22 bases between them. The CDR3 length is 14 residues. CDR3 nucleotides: TGTGCCATCAACTCGGGGGGGGTCGACGGTGAAGCTTTCTTT. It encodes CAINSGGVDGEAFF.

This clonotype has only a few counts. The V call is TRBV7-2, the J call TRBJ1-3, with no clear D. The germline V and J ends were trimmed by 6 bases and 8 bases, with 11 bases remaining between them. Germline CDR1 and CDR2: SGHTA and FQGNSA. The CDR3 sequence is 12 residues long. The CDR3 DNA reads TGTGCCAGCAGTCTTCAGTGGGACACCATATATTTT. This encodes CASSLQWDTIYF.

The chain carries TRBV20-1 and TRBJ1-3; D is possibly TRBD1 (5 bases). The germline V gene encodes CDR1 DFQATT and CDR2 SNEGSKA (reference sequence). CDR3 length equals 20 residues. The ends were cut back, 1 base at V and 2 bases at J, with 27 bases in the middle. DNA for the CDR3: TGCAGTGCTAGAGGCACCGAATCGTCCCCCCCGCGGGGCCCTGGAAACACCATATATTTT. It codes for CSARGTESSPPRGPGNTIYF.

The CDR3 DNA reads as TGTGCCAGCAGTTCTACGACAGGGTCCTACGAGCAGTACTTC. It translates to CASSSTTGSYEQYF. This chain joins TRBV27 and TRBJ2-7, with TRBD1 matching 7 bases. There are 14 residues in the CDR3. Germline loops: CDR1 MNHEY, CDR2 SMNVEV (reference sequence). The V segment lost 4 bases and the J segment 1 base; nucleotides outside the gene matches: 4.

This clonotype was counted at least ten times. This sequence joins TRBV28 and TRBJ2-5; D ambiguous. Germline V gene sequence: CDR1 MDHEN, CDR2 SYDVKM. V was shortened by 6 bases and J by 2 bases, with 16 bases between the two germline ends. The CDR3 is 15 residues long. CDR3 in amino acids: CASRYDDQLQETQYF. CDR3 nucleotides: TGTGCCAGCAGATACGATGACCAGTTACAAGAGACCCAGTACTTC.

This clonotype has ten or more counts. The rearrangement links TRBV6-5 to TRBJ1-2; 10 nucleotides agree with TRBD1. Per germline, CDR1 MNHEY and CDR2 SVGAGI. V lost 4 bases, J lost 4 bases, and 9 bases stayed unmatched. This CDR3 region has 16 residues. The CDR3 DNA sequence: TGTGCCAGCAGTTCGGACCCGGGACAGGGGTTCTATGGCTACACCTTC. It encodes CASSSDPGQGFYGYTF.

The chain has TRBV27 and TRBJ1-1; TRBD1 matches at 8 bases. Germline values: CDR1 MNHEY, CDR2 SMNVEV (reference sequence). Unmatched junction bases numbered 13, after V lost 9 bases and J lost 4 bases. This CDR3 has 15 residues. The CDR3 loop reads CASKGGTGRGTEAFF. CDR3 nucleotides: TGTGCCAGTAAGGGAGGGACAGGTCGGGGCACTGAAGCTTTCTTT.